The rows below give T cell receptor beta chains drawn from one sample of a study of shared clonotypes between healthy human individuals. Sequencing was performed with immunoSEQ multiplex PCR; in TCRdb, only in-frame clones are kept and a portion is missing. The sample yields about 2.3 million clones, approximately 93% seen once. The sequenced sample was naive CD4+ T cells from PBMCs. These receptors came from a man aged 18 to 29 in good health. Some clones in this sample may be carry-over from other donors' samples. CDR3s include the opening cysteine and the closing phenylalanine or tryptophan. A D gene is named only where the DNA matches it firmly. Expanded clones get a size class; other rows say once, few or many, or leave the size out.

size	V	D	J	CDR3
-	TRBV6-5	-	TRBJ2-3	CASSYGAGLSADTQYF
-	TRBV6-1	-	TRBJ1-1	CASSYQRWGNTEAFF
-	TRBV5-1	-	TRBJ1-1	CASSLELGQINTEAFF
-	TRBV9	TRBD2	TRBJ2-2	CASSKGLAGARTGELFF
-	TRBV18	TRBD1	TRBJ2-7	CASSPLGQGEQYF
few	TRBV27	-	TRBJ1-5	CASSPRVGGNQPQHF
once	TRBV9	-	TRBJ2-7	CASSVEGSSYEQYF
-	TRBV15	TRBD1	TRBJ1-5	CATSSRDRNQPQHF
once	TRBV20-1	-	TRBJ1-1	CSARANTEAFF
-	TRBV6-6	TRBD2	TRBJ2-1	CASSSTAGAYNEQFF
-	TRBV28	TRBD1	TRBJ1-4	CASSSPGQGDEKLFF
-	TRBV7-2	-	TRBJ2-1	CASSFTGLGNEQFF
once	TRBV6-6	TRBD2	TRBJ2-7	CASSSGTSGSSHEQYF
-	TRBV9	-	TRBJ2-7	CASSRTVPGEQYF
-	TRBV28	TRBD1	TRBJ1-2	CASSLSAGGIYGYTF
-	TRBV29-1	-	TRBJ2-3	CSVERGGTDTQYF
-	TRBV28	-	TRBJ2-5	CASSPRGETQYF
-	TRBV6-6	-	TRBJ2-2	CASSPQRGRELFF
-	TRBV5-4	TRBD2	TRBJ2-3	CASRLRGGSTDTQYF
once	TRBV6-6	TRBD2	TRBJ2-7	CASSHEMVSGSYEQYF
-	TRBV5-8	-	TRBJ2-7	CASSLTSYEQYF
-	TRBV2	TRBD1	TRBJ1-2	CASRRTGPNYGYTF
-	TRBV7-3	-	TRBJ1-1	CASSLLSLDTEAFF
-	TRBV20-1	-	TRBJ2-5	CSAVRSETQYF
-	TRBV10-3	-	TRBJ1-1	CAIRSQGNTEAFF
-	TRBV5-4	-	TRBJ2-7	CASSPGDSSYEQYF
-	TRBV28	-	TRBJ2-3	CASSLRQATQYF
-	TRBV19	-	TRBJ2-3	CASTQGSTDTQYF
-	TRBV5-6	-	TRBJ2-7	CASSFSYEQYF
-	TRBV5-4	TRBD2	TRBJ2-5	CASSRIWASGSEETQYF
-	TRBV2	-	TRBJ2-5	CASRSGILETQYF
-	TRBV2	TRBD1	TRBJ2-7	CASGAHRGQDEQYF
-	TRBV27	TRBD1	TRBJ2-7	CASSSISRGGQGAREQYF
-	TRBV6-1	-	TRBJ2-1	CASSGTGGEQFF
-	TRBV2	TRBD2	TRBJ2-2	CASSGTSGSGAGELFF
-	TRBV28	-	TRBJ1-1	CASRSRGGVSNTEAFF
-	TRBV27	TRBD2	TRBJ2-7	CASTTRLRGRRVGDEQYF
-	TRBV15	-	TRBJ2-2	CATSGDRVTGELFF
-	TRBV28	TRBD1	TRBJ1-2	CASSLRQGALIDYGYTF
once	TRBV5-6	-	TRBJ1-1	CASSLAWGENTEAFF
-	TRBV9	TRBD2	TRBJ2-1	CASSVDPIIQTSGRSNEQFF
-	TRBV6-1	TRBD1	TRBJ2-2	CASSSPDRGDGELFF